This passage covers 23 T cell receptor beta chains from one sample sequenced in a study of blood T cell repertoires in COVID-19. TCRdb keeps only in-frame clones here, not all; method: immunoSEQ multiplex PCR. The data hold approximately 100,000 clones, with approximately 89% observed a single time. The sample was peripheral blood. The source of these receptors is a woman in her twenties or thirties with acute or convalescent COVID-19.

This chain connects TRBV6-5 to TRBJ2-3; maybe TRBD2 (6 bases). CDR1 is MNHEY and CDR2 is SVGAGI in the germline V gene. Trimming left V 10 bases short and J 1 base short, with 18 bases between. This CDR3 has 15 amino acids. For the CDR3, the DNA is TGTGCCACTAACCCTGGGGGACTGGGCACAGATACGCAGTATTTT. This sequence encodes CATNPGGLGTDTQYF.

The CDR3 spells CASSLFRGGIMNTEAFF. Written as DNA, the CDR3 is TGCGCCAGCAGCCTATTCCGCGGGGGGATCATGAACACTGAAGCTTTCTTT. J is TRBJ1-1 and V is TRBV5-1, with D perhaps TRBD1 (5 bases). The germline CDR1 and CDR2 sequences are SGHRS and YFSETQ. The CDR3 runs to 17 residues. V was clipped by 4 bases and J by 0 bases, with 19 bases between them.

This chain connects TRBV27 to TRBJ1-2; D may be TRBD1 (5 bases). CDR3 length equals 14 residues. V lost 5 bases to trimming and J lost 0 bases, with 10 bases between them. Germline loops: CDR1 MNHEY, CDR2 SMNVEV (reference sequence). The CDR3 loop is CASSPRQTNYGYTF. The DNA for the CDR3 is TGTGCCAGCAGTCCCCGACAGACTAACTATGGCTACACCTTC.

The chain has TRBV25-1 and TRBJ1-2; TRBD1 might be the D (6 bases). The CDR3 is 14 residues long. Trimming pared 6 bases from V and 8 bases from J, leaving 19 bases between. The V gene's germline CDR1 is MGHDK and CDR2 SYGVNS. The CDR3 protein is CASRDPRTVDGYTF. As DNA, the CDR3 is TGTGCCAGCAGGGACCCGCGGACAGTGGACGGCTACACCTTC.

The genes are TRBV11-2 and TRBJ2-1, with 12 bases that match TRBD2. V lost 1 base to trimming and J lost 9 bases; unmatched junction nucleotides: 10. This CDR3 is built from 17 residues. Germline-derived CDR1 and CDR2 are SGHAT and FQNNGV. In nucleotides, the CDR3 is TGTGCCAGCAGCTTAGCACCCTCAAGGACTAGCGGGGCTGAGCAGTTCTTC. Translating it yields CASSLAPSRTSGAEQFF.

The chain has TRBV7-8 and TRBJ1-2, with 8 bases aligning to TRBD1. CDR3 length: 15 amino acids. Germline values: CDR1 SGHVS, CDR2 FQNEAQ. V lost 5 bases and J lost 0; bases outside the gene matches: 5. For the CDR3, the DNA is TGTGCCAGCAGCCCTGACAGGGGAGCTAACTATGGCTACACCTTC. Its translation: CASSPDRGANYGYTF.

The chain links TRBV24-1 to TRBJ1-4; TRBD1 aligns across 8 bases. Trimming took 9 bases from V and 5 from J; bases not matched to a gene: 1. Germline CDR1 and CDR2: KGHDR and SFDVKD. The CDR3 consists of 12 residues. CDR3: CATGTGNEKLFF. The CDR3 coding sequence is TGTGCCACCGGGACAGGAAATGAAAAACTGTTTTTT.

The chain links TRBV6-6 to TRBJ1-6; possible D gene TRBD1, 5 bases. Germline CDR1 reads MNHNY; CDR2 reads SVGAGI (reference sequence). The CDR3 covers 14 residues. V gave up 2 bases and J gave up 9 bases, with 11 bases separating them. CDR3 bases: TGTGCCAGCAGTTACGGAGGGGCCAGTTCACCCCTCCACTTT. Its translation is CASSYGGASSPLHF.

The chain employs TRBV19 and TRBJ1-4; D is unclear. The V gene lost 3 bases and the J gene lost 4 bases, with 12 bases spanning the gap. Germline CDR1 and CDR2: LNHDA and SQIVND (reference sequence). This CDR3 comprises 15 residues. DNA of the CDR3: TGTGCCAGTAGTATTAGCAGAGGTCATAATGAAAAACTGTTTTTT. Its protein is CASSISRGHNEKLFF.

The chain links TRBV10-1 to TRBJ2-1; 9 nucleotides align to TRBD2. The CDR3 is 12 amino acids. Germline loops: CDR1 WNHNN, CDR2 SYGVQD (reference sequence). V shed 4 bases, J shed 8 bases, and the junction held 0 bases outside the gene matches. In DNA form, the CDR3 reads TGCGCCAGCAGTGGGACTAGCGATGAGCAGTTCTTC. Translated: CASSGTSDEQFF.

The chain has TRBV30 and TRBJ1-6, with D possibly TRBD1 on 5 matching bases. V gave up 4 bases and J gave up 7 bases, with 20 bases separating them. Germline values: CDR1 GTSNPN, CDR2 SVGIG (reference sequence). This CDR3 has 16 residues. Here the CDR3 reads CAWTAGGEGTNSPLHF. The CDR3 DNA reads TGTGCCTGGACTGCCGGGGGGGAGGGAACCAATTCACCCCTCCACTTT. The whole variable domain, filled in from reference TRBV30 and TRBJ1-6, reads SQTIHQWPATLVQPVGSPLSLECTVEGTSNPNLYWYRQAAGRGLQLLFYSVGIGQISSEVPQNLSASRPQDRQFILSSKKLLLSDSGFYLCAWTAGGEGTNSPLHFGNGTRLTVT.

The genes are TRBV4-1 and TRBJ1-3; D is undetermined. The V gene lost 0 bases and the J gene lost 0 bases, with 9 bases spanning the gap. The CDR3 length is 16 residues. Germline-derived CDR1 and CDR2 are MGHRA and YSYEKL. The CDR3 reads CASSQDRLLSGNTIYF. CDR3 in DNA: TGCGCCAGCAGCCAAGATCGGTTGCTCTCTGGAAACACCATATATTTT.

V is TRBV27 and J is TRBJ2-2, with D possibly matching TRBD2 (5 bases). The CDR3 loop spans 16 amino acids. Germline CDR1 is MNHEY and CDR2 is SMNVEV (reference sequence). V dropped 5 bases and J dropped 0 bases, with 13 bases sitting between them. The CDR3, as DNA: TGTGCCAGCAGTCTCGACGGAGGAGCGAACACCGGGGAGCTGTTTTTT. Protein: CASSLDGGANTGELFF.

CDR3 coding DNA: TGTGCCATCACCCGGAAACGGGGAAAGGGCTATGGCTACACCTTC. Its translation is CAITRKRGKGYGYTF. The chain uses TRBV10-3 and TRBJ1-2; D unresolved. Trimming left V 7 bases short and J 4 bases short, with 19 bases between. The CDR3 contains 15 residues. CDR1 and CDR2 from the germline V gene are ENHRY and SYGVKD.

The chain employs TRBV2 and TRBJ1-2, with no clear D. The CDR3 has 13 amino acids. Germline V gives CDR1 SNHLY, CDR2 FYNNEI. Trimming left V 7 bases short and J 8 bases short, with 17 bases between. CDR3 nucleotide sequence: TGTGCCAGCATTCCCACGTACCCCCAGGGCTACACCTTC. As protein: CASIPTYPQGYTF.

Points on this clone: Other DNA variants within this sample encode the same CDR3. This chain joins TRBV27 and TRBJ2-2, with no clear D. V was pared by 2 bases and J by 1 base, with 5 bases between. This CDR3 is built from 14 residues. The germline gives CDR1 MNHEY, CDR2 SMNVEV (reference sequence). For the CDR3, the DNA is TGTGCCAGCAGTTTAGGGCGGAACACCGGGGAGCTGTTTTTT. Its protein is CASSLGRNTGELFF.

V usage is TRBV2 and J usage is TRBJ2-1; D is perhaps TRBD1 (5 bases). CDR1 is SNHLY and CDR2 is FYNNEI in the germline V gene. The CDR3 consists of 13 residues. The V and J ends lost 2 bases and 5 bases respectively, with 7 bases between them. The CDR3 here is CASSEQGNNEQFF. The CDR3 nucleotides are TGTGCCAGCAGTGAACAGGGAAACAATGAGCAGTTCTTC.

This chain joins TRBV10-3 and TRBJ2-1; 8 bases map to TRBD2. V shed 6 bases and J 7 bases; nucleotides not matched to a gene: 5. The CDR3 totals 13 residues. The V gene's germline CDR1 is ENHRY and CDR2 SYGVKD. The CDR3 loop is CAIRGTSPNEQFF. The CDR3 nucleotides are TGTGCCATCAGAGGGACTAGTCCAAATGAGCAGTTCTTC.

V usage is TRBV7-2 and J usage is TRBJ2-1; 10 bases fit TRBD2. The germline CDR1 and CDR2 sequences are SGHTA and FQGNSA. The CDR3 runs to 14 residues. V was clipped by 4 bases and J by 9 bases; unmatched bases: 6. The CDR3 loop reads CASSYQRGGFEQFF. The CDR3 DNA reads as TGTGCCAGCAGCTATCAGCGGGGGGGGTTTGAGCAGTTCTTC.

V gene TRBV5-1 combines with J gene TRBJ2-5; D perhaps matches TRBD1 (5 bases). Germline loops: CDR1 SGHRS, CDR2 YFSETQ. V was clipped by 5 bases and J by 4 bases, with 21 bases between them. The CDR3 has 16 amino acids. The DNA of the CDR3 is TGCGCCAGCAGTCCAGGGCCCCCTCCGCGAAGAGAGACCCAGTACTTC. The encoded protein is CASSPGPPPRRETQYF. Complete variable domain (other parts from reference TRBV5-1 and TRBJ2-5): KAGVTQTPRYLIKTRGQQVTLSCSPISGHRSVSWYQQTPGQGLQFLFEYFSETQRNKGNFPGRFSGRQFSNSRSEMNVSTLELGDSALYLCASSPGPPPRRETQYFGPGTRLLVL.

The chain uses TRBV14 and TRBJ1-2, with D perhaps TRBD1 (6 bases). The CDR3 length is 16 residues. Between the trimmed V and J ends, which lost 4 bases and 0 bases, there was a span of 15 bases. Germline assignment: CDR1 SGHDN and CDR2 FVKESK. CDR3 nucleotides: TGTGCCAGCAGCCTTATGACAGGTCAAGCTAACTATGGCTACACCTTC. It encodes CASSLMTGQANYGYTF. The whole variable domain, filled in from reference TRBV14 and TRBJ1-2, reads EAGVTQFPSHSVIEKGQTVTLRCDPISGHDNLYWYRRVMGKEIKFLLHFVKESKQDESGMPNNRFLAERTGGTYSTLKVQPAELEDSGVYFCASSLMTGQANYGYTFGSGTRLTVV.

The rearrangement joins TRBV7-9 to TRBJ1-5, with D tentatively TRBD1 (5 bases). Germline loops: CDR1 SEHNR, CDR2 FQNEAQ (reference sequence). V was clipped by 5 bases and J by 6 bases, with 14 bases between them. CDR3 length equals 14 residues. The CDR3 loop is CASSQMGGVQPQHF. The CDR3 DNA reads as TGTGCCAGCAGCCAGATGGGGGGGGTTCAGCCCCAGCATTTT.

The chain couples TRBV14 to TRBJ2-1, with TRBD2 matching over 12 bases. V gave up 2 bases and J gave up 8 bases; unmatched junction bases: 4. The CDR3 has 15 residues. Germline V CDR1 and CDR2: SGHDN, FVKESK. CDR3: CASSQLAGGSYEQFF. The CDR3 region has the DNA TGTGCCAGCAGCCAACTAGCGGGGGGGAGCTATGAGCAGTTCTTC.